This is a list of T cell receptor beta chains from one sample in a study of cytomegalovirus exposure and HLA in healthy donors. Assay: immunoSEQ multiplex PCR; the TCRdb copy retains only in-frame clones and omits some. The sample carries about 200,000 clones, roughly 90% recorded once. Sequenced: PBMCs. All receptors derive from a woman in her twenties or thirties in good health and CMV-seronegative. The CDR3 runs from the conserved cysteine through the conserved F or W. Each record gives: J gene, clone size, D gene, V gene, CDR3 DNA, CDR3 protein. The D gene is left open where the match is weak. Only some rows state a clone size, as once, few, many or a class for expanded clones.

TRBJ1-2	.	TRBD1	TRBV18	TGTGCCAGCTCATATGACAGGGGGCGAGATGACTATGGCTACACCTTC	CASSYDRGRDDYGYTF
TRBJ2-7	.	.	TRBV28	TGTGCCAGCAGTCTCGCCCTGCGAGCCGAGCAGTACTTC	CASSLALRAEQYF
TRBJ2-3	.	TRBD2	TRBV2	TGTGCCAGCATTCCGGGGGGTACTAGCGGAGCGCCCACTTCAGATACGCAGTATTTT	CASIPGGTSGAPTSDTQYF
TRBJ1-2	.	TRBD1	TRBV29-1	TGCAGCGTTGAAGATGCGACAGGGCCCTATGGCTACACCTTC	CSVEDATGPYGYTF
TRBJ1-4	.	TRBD1	TRBV5-4	TGTGCCAGCAGCTCCGGACAGGGAGGTTTCGAAAAACTGTTTTTT	CASSSGQGGFEKLFF
TRBJ2-3	.	TRBD1	TRBV27	TGTGCCAGCACAACCCAGCCGGGACAGGGGGTAAGGGGTACGCAGTATTTT	CASTTQPGQGVRGTQYF
TRBJ2-1	.	.	TRBV6-1	TGTGCCAGCAGTGAGGAGGAGGTCTCCTACAATGAGCAGTTCTTC	CASSEEEVSYNEQFF
TRBJ2-5	.	TRBD1	TRBV18	TGTGCCAGCTCACCAGACACAGGGGACGAGACCCAGTACTTC	CASSPDTGDETQYF
TRBJ1-1	once	.	TRBV30	TGTGCCTGGACATACACAGGATACACTGAAGCTTTCTTT	CAWTYTGYTEAFF
TRBJ2-1	.	.	TRBV19	TGTGCCAGTAGTATTGCCAGGGGTCAGTACAATGAGCAGTTCTTC	CASSIARGQYNEQFF
TRBJ2-5	.	TRBD2	TRBV9	TGTGCCAGCAGCGTAGTGGGGAGCGGGGGGGCAGAGACCCAGTACTTC	CASSVVGSGGAETQYF
TRBJ1-1	.	.	TRBV5-6	TGTGCCAGCAGCGGAATAGGACAAGCGAACACTGAAGCTTTCTTT	CASSGIGQANTEAFF
TRBJ1-2	.	.	TRBV28	TGTGCCAGCAGTCCGGGGGGGGTTGGGAACTATGGCTACACCTTC	CASSPGGVGNYGYTF
TRBJ2-1	.	TRBD2	TRBV4-1	TGCGCCAGCAGCCAAGGACTAGCGGGAAGGTCGGGTGAGCAGTTCTTC	CASSQGLAGRSGEQFF
TRBJ2-7	.	.	TRBV18	TGTGCCAGCTCACCAGGGTGGGGCGACGAGCAGTACTTC	CASSPGWGDEQYF
TRBJ2-2	.	.	TRBV27	TGTGCCAGCAGTTTGGGGTTCGGGGTTTACACCGGGGAGCTGTTTTTT	CASSLGFGVYTGELFF
TRBJ2-5	.	TRBD2	TRBV30	TGTGCCTGGAGGATAGCGGGGAGGGAGACCCAGTACTTC	CAWRIAGRETQYF
TRBJ1-2	.	TRBD1	TRBV28	TGTGCCAGCAGTAAGAGACAGGGTAACTATGGCTACACCTTC	CASSKRQGNYGYTF
TRBJ2-2	.	.	TRBV27	TGTGCCAGCAGTTTAGCGGGTACCGGGGAGCTGTTTTTT	CASSLAGTGELFF
TRBJ2-5	.	.	TRBV20-1	TGCATCATGGGGGGGCCAGAGACCCAGTACTTC	CIMGGPETQYF
TRBJ2-2	.	TRBD1	TRBV5-4	TGTGCCAGCAGCTCCAAGGGACAGGTGACCGGGGAGCTGTTTTTT	CASSSKGQVTGELFF
TRBJ2-1	.	.	TRBV2	TGTGCCAGCAGACTGAGCGCAACTTCCTACAATGAGCAGTTCTTC	CASRLSATSYNEQFF
TRBJ2-1	.	TRBD1	TRBV6-1	TGTGCCGGACTTTCAGGGGGAAGCTCCTACAATGAGCAGTTCTTC	CAGLSGGSSYNEQFF
TRBJ2-5	.	TRBD2	TRBV2	TGTGCCAGCAGCGGACTAGCGGGTAGAGAGACCCAGTACTTC	CASSGLAGRETQYF
TRBJ1-4	.	TRBD1	TRBV2	TGTGCCAGCAGTCCTCTACAGGGGACTAATGAAAAACTGTTTTTT	CASSPLQGTNEKLFF
TRBJ2-5	.	TRBD1	TRBV9	TGTGCCAGCAGCGTAGACAGGGGTGGCCAAGAGACCCAGTACTTC	CASSVDRGGQETQYF
TRBJ2-7	few	.	TRBV2	TGTGCCAGCAGCCGACTGAGAGCAGGGGGGTACGAGCAGTACTTC	CASSRLRAGGYEQYF
TRBJ2-1	.	.	TRBV6-5	TGTGCCAGCAGTTACTCGTTTGGCGGGATGAATGAGCAGTTCTTC	CASSYSFGGMNEQFF
TRBJ1-1	.	.	TRBV29-1	TGCAGCGTTGACCTGGGCATGAACACTGAAGCTTTCTTT	CSVDLGMNTEAFF
TRBJ2-5	.	TRBD1	TRBV6-1	TGTGCCAGCATTCGTGACAGGGCCCGCGAGACCCAGTACTTC	CASIRDRARETQYF
TRBJ2-1	.	.	TRBV27	TGTGCCAGCAGCCGTGAAGGGGCCGGCTACAATGAGCAGTTCTTC	CASSREGAGYNEQFF
TRBJ2-3	.	TRBD2	TRBV7-2	TGTGCCAGCAGCTCCCTAGCGGGGGGTATCACAGATACGCAGTATTTT	CASSSLAGGITDTQYF
TRBJ2-7	few	.	TRBV15	TGTGCCACCAGCAGAGATAAGGCAGGCCCTGGCGAGCAGTACTTC	CATSRDKAGPGEQYF
TRBJ1-1	.	TRBD1	TRBV29-1	TGCAGCGTTAAAGGGACAGGGTTGAACACTGAAGCTTTCTTT	CSVKGTGLNTEAFF
TRBJ1-1	.	TRBD1	TRBV5-6	TGTGCCAGCAGCTCGGGGACAGGAGGAGCTTTCTTT	CASSSGTGGAFF
TRBJ1-1	.	.	TRBV2	TGTGCCATCCCGCCGATCCGGGGCCCGGGGGACCTGAGGGCTTTCTTT	CAIPPIRGPGDLRAFF
TRBJ2-7	once	TRBD2	TRBV20-1	TGCAGTGCGTGGACTAGCGGGGAGCAGTACTTC	CSAWTSGEQYF
TRBJ1-2	once	.	TRBV18	TGTGCCAGCTCACCACAAACAGGGATGTCTGGCTACACCTTC	CASSPQTGMSGYTF
TRBJ2-7	.	TRBD1	TRBV2	TGTGCCAGCCGGAGACAGGGCTACGAGCAGTACTTC	CASRRQGYEQYF
TRBJ2-3	.	.	TRBV18	TGTGCCAGCTCACTAACCGGTCTTAGCACAGATACGCAGTATTTT	CASSLTGLSTDTQYF
TRBJ1-1	.	.	TRBV6-5	TGTGCCAGCAGGCTCCTAGGTGGGAACACTGAAGCTTTCTTT	CASRLLGGNTEAFF
TRBJ2-5	.	.	TRBV9	TGTGCCAGCAGTCCGGACAGCAACTACCAAGAGACCCAGTACTTC	CASSPDSNYQETQYF
TRBJ2-7	.	TRBD1	TRBV7-9	TGTGCCAGCAGCTTAGCGGACAGGGGAGAAACAACATTCATGCAGTACTTC	CASSLADRGETTFMQYF
TRBJ2-1	.	TRBD2	TRBV5-3	TGTGCCAGAAGCTACCGGGACTATCTATACAATGAGCAGTTCTTC	CARSYRDYLYNEQFF
TRBJ2-1	.	TRBD2	TRBV6-6	TGTGCCAGCAGGATAGCGGGAGTACACAATGAGCAGTTCTTC	CASRIAGVHNEQFF
TRBJ2-2	.	.	TRBV19	TGTGCCAGTAGTATAGGCAGTGTGCTTCTCCCGAACACCGGGGAGCTGTTTTTT	CASSIGSVLLPNTGELFF
TRBJ2-5	.	.	TRBV29-1	TGCAGCGTTGTCACTCAAGAGACCCAGTACTTC	CSVVTQETQYF
TRBJ1-1	.	.	TRBV29-1	TGCAGCGTTGAAGGGCTTTTAGCCACTGAAGCTTTCTTT	CSVEGLLATEAFF
TRBJ2-7	.	TRBD2	TRBV9	TGTGCCAGCAGCGTGACTAGCGGGATCTCCGAGCAGTACTTC	CASSVTSGISEQYF
TRBJ2-1	.	TRBD2	TRBV7-2	TGTGCCAGCAGCTCAGGACTAGCGGGAGGCGATGAGCAGTTCTTC	CASSSGLAGGDEQFF
TRBJ2-5	.	TRBD2	TRBV18	TGTGCCAGCTCACCATTGCGACTAGCGGGAGCCGAGACCCAGTACTTC	CASSPLRLAGAETQYF
TRBJ1-2	.	.	TRBV27	TGTGCCCCAACCAGCAGCTTTAAGATGACGGTCCGGGACTTCCTATACACCTTC	CAPTSSFKMTVRDFLYTF
TRBJ2-5	.	.	TRBV15	TGTGCCACCAGCAGGGCCCAAGAGACCCAGTACTTC	CATSRAQETQYF
TRBJ1-1	.	.	TRBV5-1	TGCGCCAGCAGCTCGCAGGGGAAAGGCACTGAAGCTTTCTTT	CASSSQGKGTEAFF
TRBJ2-3	few	TRBD2	TRBV4-1	TGCGCCAGCAGCCGGACTAGTAGCACAGATACGCAGTATTTT	CASSRTSSTDTQYF
TRBJ1-5	.	.	TRBV6-1	TGTGCCAGCAGTGCAGTTTATAGCAATCAGCCCCAGCATTTT	CASSAVYSNQPQHF
TRBJ1-2	.	.	TRBV5-1	TGCGCCAGCAGCTGGAGACAGGAGCAACCCTATGTCTACACCTTC	CASSWRQEQPYVYTF
TRBJ2-7	.	.	TRBV6-1	TGTGCCAGCAGTGCCCTTGGGACTTACGAGCAGTACTTC	CASSALGTYEQYF
TRBJ2-2	.	.	TRBV9	TGTGCCAGCAGCGGGACACAGCTCAACACCGGGGAGCTGTTTTTT	CASSGTQLNTGELFF
TRBJ2-7	.	TRBD1	TRBV6-5	TGTGCCAGCAGCTGGGACAGGGGGCGAAAAGAGCAGTACTTC	CASSWDRGRKEQYF